The rows below give T cell receptor beta chains drawn from one sample of a study of blood T cell repertoires in COVID-19. Produced via immunoSEQ multiplex PCR; TCRdb's table is partial and in-frame only. This table has 100,000 or so clones, approximately 83% appearing once. Sequences were obtained from peripheral blood. The receptor set was obtained from a man between 45 and 60 years old with acute or convalescent COVID-19. Both conserved end residues are part of each CDR3. The order of the fields is V gene, J gene, clone size, D gene, CDR3 DNA, CDR3 protein. The D gene is left open where the match is weak. Some rows have no size entry. The others give once, few or many, or a class for an expanded clone.

TRBV27	TRBJ2-3	NA	NA	TGTGCCAGCAGTTTTGGCGGGATGACTGTAGATACGCAGTATTTT	CASSFGGMTVDTQYF
TRBV19	TRBJ2-4	NA	TRBD1	TGTGCCAGTAGTAACGGACAGGGGGGGTTCGAAAACATTCAGTACTTC	CASSNGQGGFENIQYF
TRBV4-1	TRBJ2-1	NA	NA	TGCGCCAGCAGCCAAGTGACAGCGTTGGATGAGCAGTTCTTC	CASSQVTALDEQFF
TRBV6-1	TRBJ2-1	NA	TRBD2	TGTGCCAGCAGTGAATTCGGGAAGTGGCTAGCGGGAGACGTTGAGCAGTTCTTC	CASSEFGKWLAGDVEQFF
TRBV27	TRBJ2-1	NA	NA	TGTGCCAGCAGCGGACAGACTTACAATGAGCAGTTCTTC	CASSGQTYNEQFF
TRBV24-1	TRBJ2-3	NA	TRBD2	TGTGCCACCAGTGATCCCGCTAGCGGCTTAGATACGCAGTATTTT	CATSDPASGLDTQYF
TRBV6-4	TRBJ1-2	NA	TRBD1	TGTGCCAGCAGTCCACAGGGGGCGGCTGGCTACACCTTC	CASSPQGAAGYTF
TRBV7-9	TRBJ2-7	few	NA	TGTGCCAGCAGTCAGGGGCTCCTCTACGAGCAGTACTTC	CASSQGLLYEQYF
TRBV28	TRBJ1-2	NA	TRBD1	TGTGCCAGCAGTTTGAACCCAGGGGGCCAAGGCTACACCTTC	CASSLNPGGQGYTF
TRBV6-2/TRBV6-3	TRBJ1-6	NA	TRBD1	TGTGCCAGCAGCCTACAGGGGCAAGGTTCACCCCTCCACTTT	CASSLQGQGSPLHF
TRBV7-9	TRBJ2-1	NA	TRBD2	TGTGCCAGCAGCTTCGGACTAGCGGGGGGGCCGTCTGGCAATGAGCAGTTCTTC	CASSFGLAGGPSGNEQFF
TRBV3-1/TRBV3-2	TRBJ2-7	NA	TRBD1	TGTGCCAGCAGCAGCCGGGACAGGGGCCTGTGCTTC	CASSSRDRGLCF
TRBV24-1	TRBJ1-4	NA	NA	TGTGCCACCAGTGATTCTTCGCGGCGTCTGGGAACTAATGAAAAACTGTTTTTT	CATSDSSRRLGTNEKLFF
TRBV11-2	TRBJ1-1	NA	NA	TGTGCCAGCAGCTTAGACAGGGGAGGGATGAACACTGAAGCTTTCTTT	CASSLDRGGMNTEAFF
TRBV3-1/TRBV3-2	TRBJ2-1	few	TRBD2	TGTGCCAGCAGCCAGGTAGCGGGACCAACCCTAAGCTATGAGCAGTTCTTC	CASSQVAGPTLSYEQFF
TRBV9	TRBJ2-7	NA	NA	TGTGCCAGCAGCGTAGCCAGCACTAACTACGAGCAGTACTTC	CASSVASTNYEQYF
TRBV28	TRBJ2-3	once	TRBD1	TGTGCCAGCAGTTTAGATAGACGGAGACAGGGGTTCCCAGATACGCAGTATTTT	CASSLDRRRQGFPDTQYF
TRBV20-1	TRBJ2-7	NA	NA	TGCAGTGCTAGACCTATCTACGAGCAGTACTTC	CSARPIYEQYF
TRBV29-1	TRBJ2-1	NA	NA	TGCAGCGTTCGGCGGAATGAGCAGTTCTTC	CSVRRNEQFF
TRBV6-5	TRBJ1-5	once	NA	TGTGCCAGCAAGACTACAGAAAGCAATCAGCCCCAGCATTTT	CASKTTESNQPQHF
TRBV6-5	TRBJ2-7	NA	TRBD1	TGTGCCAGCAGTTACGGGGGACAGGCCTACGAGCAGTACTTC	CASSYGGQAYEQYF
TRBV6-5	TRBJ1-1	NA	NA	TGTGCCAGTGATGGGATGGGGGGGGCCACTGAAGCTTTCTTT	CASDGMGGATEAFF
TRBV18	TRBJ1-3	NA	NA	TGTGCCAGCTCACTGGCCGGGACACTAAGAAACACCATATATTTT	CASSLAGTLRNTIYF
TRBV7-3	TRBJ2-2	NA	NA	TGTGCCAGCAGCTCCCTGTACACCGGGGAGCTGTTTTTT	CASSSLYTGELFF
TRBV5-5	TRBJ1-2	NA	NA	TGTGCCAGCAGCTTGGGGTTTGGTACAGCCTATGGCTACACCTTC	CASSLGFGTAYGYTF
TRBV19	TRBJ1-5	NA	NA	TGTGCCAGTAGTTTCGGCCCAGGGGAAGGTCAGCCCCAGCATTTT	CASSFGPGEGQPQHF
TRBV7-2	TRBJ2-7	NA	NA	TGTGCCAGCAGCTTACAACAGGAGACCTACGAGCAGTACTTC	CASSLQQETYEQYF
TRBV11-2	TRBJ1-4	NA	NA	TGTGCCAGCAGCTTTGGGGGAGGCGAAAAACTGTTTTTT	CASSFGGGEKLFF
TRBV10-3	TRBJ2-3	NA	TRBD2	TGTGCCACCCGGGGGGGGAGAGATGGAGATACGCAGTATTTT	CATRGGRDGDTQYF
TRBV13	TRBJ1-1	NA	NA	TGTGCCAGCAGCAACGGCGGGACCAAAGCTTTCTTT	CASSNGGTKAFF
TRBV6-1	TRBJ2-2	NA	TRBD1	TGTGCCAGCAGTGAGACAGGGGACGGGGAGCTGTTTTTT	CASSETGDGELFF
TRBV27	TRBJ1-5	NA	NA	TGTGCCAGCAGTTTAACCTGGGCGAATCAGCCCCAGCATTTT	CASSLTWANQPQHF
TRBV11-2	TRBJ1-3	few	NA	TGTGCCAGCAGCTTAGTATCTTCTGGAAACACCATATATTTT	CASSLVSSGNTIYF
TRBV5-6	TRBJ1-1	NA	TRBD1	TGTGCCAGCAGCTGGGGGACAGCGAACACTGAAGCTTTCTTT	CASSWGTANTEAFF
TRBV11-2	TRBJ1-5	NA	NA	TGTGCCAGCAGCTTAGTAGCAGAACAGCCCCAGCATTTT	CASSLVAEQPQHF
TRBV6-5	TRBJ1-5	NA	TRBD1	TGTGCCAGCAGTTCCCGACAGGGGAATCAGCCCCAGCATTTT	CASSSRQGNQPQHF
TRBV5-1	TRBJ2-5	NA	TRBD1	TGCGCCAGCAGCCCCCAGGGGGCCCAAGAGACCCAGTACTTC	CASSPQGAQETQYF
TRBV19	TRBJ1-1	NA	NA	TGTGCCAGCATTGGACAGTACACTGAAGCTTTCTTT	CASIGQYTEAFF
TRBV6-1	TRBJ2-5	NA	TRBD2	TGTGCCAGCAGTAGTGGGGCTAGCGGCCAAGAGACCCAGTACTTC	CASSSGASGQETQYF
TRBV6-5	TRBJ2-7	NA	NA	TGTGCCAGCATGTATATTAACGCGAACGAGCAGTACTTC	CASMYINANEQYF
TRBV5-1	TRBJ2-7	NA	NA	TGCGCCAGCAGCTTGGCCTTGGGGGCGGTCTACGAGCAGTACTTC	CASSLALGAVYEQYF
TRBV5-1	TRBJ1-1	NA	TRBD1	TGCGCCAGCAGCTACAGGACAGGGGCGGACACTGAAGCTTTCTTT	CASSYRTGADTEAFF
TRBV19	TRBJ1-4	NA	TRBD1	TGTGCCAGTAGTAGAGGACAGGGCTCAACTAATGAAAAACTGTTTTTT	CASSRGQGSTNEKLFF
TRBV6-6	TRBJ2-1	once	TRBD2	TGTGCCAGCAGTGATGGACTAGCGGGGGCGGAGGAGTTCTTC	CASSDGLAGAEEFF
TRBV11-2	TRBJ2-1	NA	NA	TGTGCCAGCAGTTCAGCTAGCTACAATGAGCAGTTCTTC	CASSSASYNEQFF
TRBV4-2	TRBJ2-2	NA	TRBD1	TGTGCCAGCAGCCAGAACCGACAGGGGGCGCGTACCGGGGAGCTGTTTTTT	CASSQNRQGARTGELFF
TRBV7-9	TRBJ1-1	NA	NA	TGTGCCAGCAGCTTAGGGTCCTCTTTGAGGGCTTTCTTT	CASSLGSSLRAFF
TRBV7-3	TRBJ1-6	NA	NA	TGTGCCAGCAGCTTAGGTACAGAAAATTCACCCCTCCACTTT	CASSLGTENSPLHF
TRBV14	TRBJ1-3	NA	NA	TGTGCCAGCAGCCTTCGGACAAGCTCTGGAAACACCATATATTTT	CASSLRTSSGNTIYF
TRBV28	TRBJ2-5	NA	NA	TGTGCCAGCTCCCTCGTCGAGACCCAGTACTTC	CASSLVETQYF
TRBV5-1	TRBJ1-4	NA	TRBD1	TGCGCCAGCAGCGATGACGGGACAGGGGACGAAAAACTGTTTTTT	CASSDDGTGDEKLFF
TRBV3-1/TRBV3-2	TRBJ2-5	NA	TRBD2	TGTGCCAGCAGCCAGACTAGCGGGGGAGAGACCCAGTACTTC	CASSQTSGGETQYF
TRBV7-9	TRBJ2-7	NA	NA	TGTGCCAGCAGCTCCGAGGGCAGGTCCTACGAGCAGTACTTC	CASSSEGRSYEQYF
TRBV9	TRBJ1-3	NA	NA	TGTGCCAGCAGCGTAGGTTCCTCCTCTGGAAACACCATATATTTT	CASSVGSSSGNTIYF
TRBV6-5	TRBJ1-6	NA	NA	TGTGCCAGCAGGCCAGATTCACCCCTCCACTTT	CASRPDSPLHF
TRBV4-1	TRBJ1-2	NA	NA	TGCGCCAGCAGCCAAGAATGGGGACTGAACGGCTACACCTTC	CASSQEWGLNGYTF
TRBV28	TRBJ1-6	NA	NA	TGTGCCAGCAGTTCATATCCGGGACACGCCGGGCCCCTCCACTTT	CASSSYPGHAGPLHF
TRBV6-1	TRBJ2-1	NA	NA	TGTGCCAGCAGTGAAGCGGGCGGAGGGAGTTACAATGAGCAGTTCTTC	CASSEAGGGSYNEQFF
TRBV5-6	TRBJ1-2	NA	TRBD1	TGTGCCAGCAGCTTCTCGACAGGGGGCTATGGCTACACCTTC	CASSFSTGGYGYTF
TRBV28	TRBJ1-6	NA	NA	TGTGCCAGCAGCTCGAGCTCCTATAATTCACCCCTCCACTTT	CASSSSSYNSPLHF